This T cell receptor (beta chain) was identified in a study of T cell repertoires in cytomegalovirus infection. Study summary: Alongside well-studied HLA-B-restricted CMV epitopes, recently identified HLA-C-restricted CMV epitopes were also used.

MiXCR, run by TCRdb on the reads, gives a single entry per CDR3 protein. The sample carries just over 450,000 distinct CDR3 sequences, approximately 40% recorded once. CDR3 size: 13 residues. CDR1 is GTSNPN and CDR2 is SVGIG in the germline V gene (reference sequence). Trimming cost V 2 bases and J 6 bases, with 12 bases left between them. With respect to this clonotype: Its target is not known.

The sample consisted of cultured PBMCs, taken from culture after CMV antigen stimulation. The TCR originated in a human donor in good health (CMV status not recorded). Some clones in this sample may be carry-over from other donors' samples. The chain uses TRBV30 and TRBJ2-3; unclear D gene. The chain's CDR3 is CAWSLGSRDTQYF. The CDR3 DNA sequence: TGTGCCTGGAGTTTAGGGTCCCGCGATACGCAGTATTTT.